Each of the 16 T cell receptor beta chains below was sequenced from the same sample in a study of T cell repertoires in cytomegalovirus infection. TCRdb used MiXCR to reprocess the reads, holding one entry per CDR3 protein. The repertoire has 400,000 or so distinct CDR3 sequences, roughly 18% of them found once; the top ten carry about 10%. Material for sequencing was PBMCs. These receptors all come from a human donor in good health (CMV status not recorded). Some clones in this sample may be carry-over from other donors' samples.

The chain couples TRBV28 to TRBJ1-2; D is ambiguous. V dropped 6 bases and J dropped 4 bases, with 18 bases sitting between them. Germline values: CDR1 MDHEN, CDR2 SYDVKM. The CDR3 extends over 15 amino acids. The CDR3 region has the DNA TGTGCCAGCAGCGTTTTGAGCCCTGCGACCTATGGCTACACCTTC. It specifies CASSVLSPATYGYTF.

V usage is TRBV15 and J usage is TRBJ2-3; D unclear. V lost 5 bases and J 7 bases, leaving 10 bases between the germline ends. Germline CDR1 and CDR2: LNHNV and YYDKDF (reference sequence). The CDR3 consists of 12 residues. The CDR3 loop reads CATSPDRNTQYF. The CDR3 nucleotides are TGTGCCACCAGCCCCGATAGGAATACGCAGTATTTT. Based on the CDR3 plus reference TRBV15 and TRBJ2-3, the full variable domain is DAMVIQNPRYQVTQFGKPVTLSCSQTLNHNVMYWYQQKSSQAPKLLFHYYDKDFNNEADTPDNFQSRRPNTSFCFLDIRSPGLGDTAMYLCATSPDRNTQYFGPGTRLTVL.

This clonotype was found a few times. This chain uses TRBV15 with TRBJ2-1; a weak D match, TRBD1 (6 bases). Germline assignment: CDR1 LNHNV and CDR2 YYDKDF (reference sequence). The CDR3 is 16 amino acids. The germline V and J ends were trimmed by 0 bases and 6 bases, with 15 bases remaining between them. The DNA of the CDR3 is TGTGCCACCAGCAGAGATAGGGGGACGGGGAGCAATGAGCAGTTCTTC. Translation gives CATSRDRGTGSNEQFF.

This rearrangement joins TRBV20-1 to TRBJ1-4; D unresolved. The germline V gene has CDR1 DFQATT and CDR2 SNEGSKA (reference sequence). This CDR3 region has 16 residues. Trimming pared 2 bases from V and 7 bases from J, leaving 20 bases between. CDR3 amino acids: CSARPTDGFGGEKLFF. CDR3 coding DNA: TGCAGTGCTAGACCCACGGACGGCTTTGGCGGTGAAAAACTGTTTTTT.

The chain combines TRBV28 with TRBJ1-1; D remains unclear. The CDR3 is made up of 14 amino acids. Germline V gives CDR1 MDHEN, CDR2 SYDVKM. V lost 1 base and J 6 bases, leaving 12 bases between the germline ends. CDR3 DNA sequence: TGTGCCAGCAGTTTATTTTCGACACCCCCTGAAGCTTTCTTT. Translated, it gives CASSLFSTPPEAFF.

A few counts support this clonotype. This chain joins TRBV7-6 and TRBJ2-1; 11 bases match TRBD2. The J segment lost 6 bases and the V segment lost 5 bases, leaving 6 bases of the junction unmatched. The length of the CDR3 is 15 residues. Germline values: CDR1 SGHVS, CDR2 FNYEAQ. The CDR3 DNA is TGTGCCAGCAGCCTTACTAGCGGGGGTAGCAATGAGCAGTTCTTC. Translated: CASSLTSGGSNEQFF.

This sequence joins TRBV11-2 and TRBJ2-5, with 8 bases that match TRBD2. This CDR3 has 16 amino acids. CDR1 is SGHAT, CDR2 FQNNGV, per germline. Losses at the gene ends were 4 bases for V and 3 bases for J; bases not matched to a gene: 10. The CDR3 sequence: CASSSIRAGGKETQYF. CDR3 coding DNA: TGTGCCAGCAGCTCGATCCGGGCGGGGGGAAAAGAGACCCAGTACTTC.

The V gene is TRBV28, the J gene TRBJ2-7; possible D gene TRBD2, 5 bases. Trimming pared 10 bases from V and 2 bases from J, leaving 12 bases between. CDR3 length: 12 residues. Germline CDR1 and CDR2: MDHEN and SYDVKM. The CDR3 coding sequence is TGTGCCACCTCTGAGGGCCCCTACGAGCAGTACTTC. It yields the protein CATSEGPYEQYF.

This clonotype turned up a few times. The J gene is TRBJ1-2, the V gene TRBV12-3 or TRBV12-4, with 7 bases lining up with TRBD1. The CDR3 is made up of 13 amino acids. V lost 6 bases, J lost 8 bases, and 9 bases stayed unmatched. CDR3 nucleotides: TGTGCCAGCAGCCATGGGACAGCCAGGGGCTACACCTTC. Residues: CASSHGTARGYTF.

This clonotype was seen ten or more times. V and J are TRBV7-8 and TRBJ2-3, with 8 bases matching TRBD2. V trimming: 5 bases; J trimming: 5 bases; junction bases outside the gene matches: 12. Per germline, CDR1 SGHVS and CDR2 FQNEAQ. CDR3 length: 16 residues. DNA of the CDR3: TGTGCCAGCAGCGGGACCGGGACTAGGTTAGGAGATACGCAGTATTTT. It codes for CASSGTGTRLGDTQYF. The complete variable domain, with remaining parts taken from reference TRBV7-8 and TRBJ2-3, reads GAGVSQSPRYKVAKRGQDVALRCDPISGHVSLFWYQQALGQGPEFLTYFQNEAQLDKSGLPSDRFFAERPEGSVSTLKIQRTQQEDSAVYLCASSGTGTRLGDTQYFGPGTRLTVL.

This clonotype has just a few counts. The chain employs TRBV10-3 and TRBJ2-7, with D unclear. V gave up 6 bases and J gave up 4 bases, with 16 bases separating them. The CDR3 consists of 14 residues. Germline lookup yields CDR1 ENHRY and CDR2 SYGVKD. CDR3 sequence: CAIRNGQSGYEQYF. CDR3 in DNA: TGTGCCATCAGAAACGGGCAGTCTGGGTACGAGCAGTACTTC.

This clonotype was seen many times. V usage is TRBV7-2 and J usage is TRBJ2-3; 7 positions match TRBD2. This CDR3 is built from 15 residues. CDR1 SGHTA and CDR2 FQGNSA come from the germline V gene. The V gene end was trimmed by 3 bases and the J gene end by 2 bases; junction bases not matched to a gene: 5. The CDR3: CASSLRGKYTDTQYF. In DNA form, the CDR3 reads TGTGCCAGCAGCTTGCGGGGGAAATACACAGATACGCAGTATTTT.

The rearrangement links TRBV7-9 to TRBJ2-7, with 10 bases fitting TRBD1. Germline lookup yields CDR1 SEHNR and CDR2 FQNEAQ (reference sequence). CDR3 length: 15 residues. The ends lost 5 bases at V and 10 bases at J; junction bases unmatched: 14. For the CDR3, the DNA is TGTGCCAGCAGCCCTTCCGGGACAGGGGTTCGAGAACAGTACTTC. Residues: CASSPSGTGVREQYF.

The V gene is TRBV29-1, the J gene TRBJ2-2; 8 nucleotides agree with TRBD2. The germline gives CDR1 SQVTM, CDR2 ANQGSEA. V lost 1 base, J lost 1 base, and 8 bases stayed unmatched. The CDR3 extends over 17 amino acids. CDR3 nucleotides: TGCAGCGTTGAAGGCCAAGGGGCGGGAGGGAACACCGGGGAGCTGTTTTTT. It codes for CSVEGQGAGGNTGELFF.

This clonotype was seen repeatedly, ten times or more. The rearrangement uses TRBV6-1 and TRBJ1-1; D not certain. There are 13 residues in the CDR3. Trimming took off 5 bases at V and 5 bases at J, with 12 bases between the two ends. In germline, CDR1 is MNHNS, CDR2 SASEGT. The CDR3 here is CASSFPGGTEAFF. The CDR3 nucleotides read TGTGCCAGCAGTTTTCCAGGTGGGACTGAAGCTTTCTTT.

The rearrangement links TRBV7-8 to TRBJ2-5, with a possible D match to TRBD2 (6 bases). The germline CDR1 and CDR2 sequences are SGHVS and FQNEAQ. Trimming shortened V by 5 bases and J by 2 bases, and 12 bases separated the two germline ends. The CDR3 extends over 14 amino acids. CDR3 sequence (DNA): TGTGCCAGCAGCCCCCGGGAGATTCAAGAGACCCAGTACTTC. Translated: CASSPREIQETQYF.